A selection of T cell receptor beta chains follows, all from one sample in a study of human T cells and chemical hapten exposure. TCRdb processed the RACE reads anew with MiXCR; each CDR3 protein has one entry. The table records about 80,000 distinct CDR3 sequences, 12% to 15% of them present only once. The starting material was whole blood, obtained in connection with sensitization to the hapten diphenylcyclopropenone (DPC). The receptors were sampled from a woman between 50 and 59 years old with alopecia areata. Some clones in this sample may be carry-over from other donors' samples. The CDR3 runs from the conserved cysteine through the conserved F or W.

V gene	J gene	CDR3 protein
TRBV20-1	TRBJ2-7	CSAGSGTASYEQYF
TRBV5-5	TRBJ2-7	CASSFHKREDSYEQYF
TRBV5-5	TRBJ1-1	CASSLSLGTEAFF
TRBV14	TRBJ1-6	CASSPGQGSSPLHF
TRBV18	TRBJ2-5	CASSQLQAEETQYF
TRBV27	TRBJ1-4	CASRHKQGPGTNEKLFF
TRBV12-5	TRBJ2-1	CASGLAYNEQFF
TRBV29-1	TRBJ2-7	CSVAWDLTYEQYF
TRBV28	TRBJ1-1	CASSPLRAGQAFF
TRBV29-1	TRBJ2-7	CSALKTGGREQYF
TRBV30	TRBJ1-4	CAWSPVGEWEKLFF
TRBV28	TRBJ1-5	CASGQGIRHF
TRBV20-1	TRBJ1-1	CSARPTGLNTEAFF
TRBV29-1	TRBJ2-5	CSVATGTLQETQYF
TRBV13	TRBJ2-1	CASSLPTPGTQNEQFF
TRBV29-1	TRBJ1-3	CSVVGSSGNTIYF
TRBV6-1	TRBJ1-2	CASSEVSATAEDGYTF
TRBV5-1	TRBJ2-3	CASSGTSGLTDTQYF
TRBV6-5	TRBJ1-4	CASGRGLTNEKLFF
TRBV20-1	TRBJ2-5	CSATNPLAGKETQYF
TRBV12-3/TRBV12-4	TRBJ1-4	CASSPGQVQWGEKLFF
TRBV28	TRBJ2-1	CASSLFGEQFF
TRBV5-1	TRBJ2-2	CASSTARTGDTGELFF
TRBV3-1	TRBJ1-5	CASSHDPRGGQPQHF
TRBV12-3/TRBV12-4	TRBJ2-1	CASSPKLADYNEQFF
TRBV20-1	TRBJ2-3	CSARDHPRLGGGTDTQYF
TRBV29-1	TRBJ1-6	CSVRTGVNSPLHF
TRBV20-1	TRBJ2-7	CSARHSAAYEQYF
TRBV6-5	TRBJ2-1	CASTRRANEQFF
TRBV20-1	TRBJ2-3	CSARIAGGTDTQYF
TRBV6-5	TRBJ2-7	CASSYSIFRPSGLYEQYF
TRBV28	TRBJ1-5	CASSLRQGGNQPQHF
TRBV7-9	TRBJ2-2	CASSGLTTGELFF
TRBV6-5	TRBJ2-1	CASSYSMTSGSFNEQFF
TRBV5-1	TRBJ1-1	CASSWDRSEAFF
TRBV3-1	TRBJ1-1	CASSQGGQNEAFF
TRBV6-5	TRBJ2-3	CASSLSGTSGNTQYF
TRBV29-1	TRBJ2-5	CSVTGTLIQETQYF
TRBV29-1	TRBJ2-5	CSMGDSRQETQYF
TRBV19	TRBJ2-5	CASSINLAPGQPLETQYF
TRBV7-6	TRBJ2-2	CAARDTGELFF
TRBV20-1	TRBJ1-5	CSARDQYGTASNQPQHF
TRBV4-1	TRBJ1-1	CASSQTGLLNTEAFF
TRBV7-6	TRBJ2-1	CASSSARLAGDEQFF
TRBV29-1	TRBJ2-7	CSVAASGSYEQYF
TRBV18	TRBJ1-2	CASSPTENYGYTF
TRBV7-6	TRBJ2-1	CASSLAGYKEQFF
TRBV27	TRBJ2-7	CASSSGPGEQYF
TRBV6-2/TRBV6-3	TRBJ2-1	CASRPTSGRFRNEQFF
TRBV29-1	TRBJ1-2	CSAGESDGYTF
TRBV7-8	TRBJ1-5	CASSRTSNQPQHF
TRBV4-2	TRBJ1-3	CASSQEQGRGNTIYF
TRBV14	TRBJ2-1	CASSQKFRTGTYNEQFF
TRBV11-2	TRBJ2-3	CASSSRPAGGISTQYF
TRBV6-6	TRBJ1-5	CASSYSRGTLKYSNQPQHF